This T cell receptor (beta chain) was identified in a study of OX40 agonist ivuxolimab in advanced cancers. The V segment lost 2 bases and the J segment 7 bases; nucleotides outside the gene matches: 7. This CDR3 region has 15 residues. Germline lookup yields CDR1 SGHNT and CDR2 YYREEE (reference sequence). Study conclusions and caveats: CD4+ T cells averaged fewer expanded clones than CD8+ T cells.

Data came from immunoSEQ multiplex PCR; TCRdb stores just in-frame clones and leaves some out. The table has tens of thousands of clones, roughly 86% seen once; the top ten hold 1.9%. As for this clone: Antigen: not known.

This sequence was found in an adult with an advanced solid tumor such as melanoma, head and neck, liver or kidney cancer. The sequences come from CD4+ or CD8+ T cells sorted from blood, collected in a trial of the OX40 agonist ivuxolimab. This chain links TRBV5-4 with TRBJ2-5, with 11 bases identical to TRBD2. The CDR3 coding sequence is TGTGCCAGCAGCTTACACCTAGCGGGAGGATCGACCCAGTACTTC. Residues: CASSLHLAGGSTQYF. The whole variable domain, remainder taken from reference TRBV5-4 and TRBJ2-5, is ETGVTQSPTHLIKTRGQQVTLRCSSQSGHNTVSWYQQALGQGPQFIFQYYREEENGRGNFPPRFSGLQFPNYSSELNVNALELDDSALYLCASSLHLAGGSTQYFGPGTRLLVL.